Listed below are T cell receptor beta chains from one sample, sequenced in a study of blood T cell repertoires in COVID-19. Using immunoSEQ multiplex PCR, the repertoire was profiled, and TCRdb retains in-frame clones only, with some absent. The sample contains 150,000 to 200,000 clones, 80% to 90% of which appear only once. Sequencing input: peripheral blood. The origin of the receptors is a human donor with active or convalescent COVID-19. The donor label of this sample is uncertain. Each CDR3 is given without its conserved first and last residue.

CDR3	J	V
AWSSTDRGGYT	TRBJ1-2	TRBV30
DNLREGQETQY	TRBJ2-5	TRBV12-3/TRBV12-4
ASSPYGQVSTDTQY	TRBJ2-3	TRBV11-2
ASTPSGINTGELF	TRBJ2-2	TRBV10-2
SGQSGYGYT	TRBJ1-2	TRBV29-1
ASSAGRGRDSYNEQF	TRBJ2-1	TRBV7-9
ASREGPESAEAF	TRBJ1-1	TRBV9
ASSPGLAGGQETQY	TRBJ2-5	TRBV27
ASSLGGLTQETQY	TRBJ2-5	TRBV28
AASSGQVGEAF	TRBJ1-1	TRBV10-3
ASSESLAGDTQY	TRBJ2-3	TRBV6-1
ASSDGTTTGELF	TRBJ2-2	TRBV7-3
ASSPRGSPEAF	TRBJ1-1	TRBV14
ASSWTSGALYEQY	TRBJ2-7	TRBV11-2
ASSARYEQY	TRBJ2-7	TRBV28
SASALAGVDGSTDTQY	TRBJ2-3	TRBV20-1
ASIDRDKTTWEYT	TRBJ1-2	TRBV19
ASSFGGASNQPQH	TRBJ1-5	TRBV28
ASSIPGQPQH	TRBJ1-5	TRBV12-3/TRBV12-4
ASSRGGLAGGLSETQY	TRBJ2-5	TRBV5-1
ASSQSSGFGYGYT	TRBJ1-2	TRBV6-2/TRBV6-3
ASVSGSYGYT	TRBJ1-2	TRBV28
ASSLNGLKNQPQH	TRBJ1-5	TRBV11-2
ASSPGPSGRRETQY	TRBJ2-5	TRBV9
ASSSHEQGGEGYT	TRBJ1-2	TRBV7-9
ASSSRGKNYGYT	TRBJ1-2	TRBV5-4
ASSFSGTGVYEQY	TRBJ2-7	TRBV7-6
ASRRFNTEAF	TRBJ1-1	TRBV6-5
ASNLLLYYGYT	TRBJ1-2	TRBV6-5
ASSTTGGKLF	TRBJ1-4	TRBV28
ASSPRGTYNEQF	TRBJ2-1	TRBV7-2
ASQPGQGSYEQY	TRBJ2-7	TRBV6-5
ASSPNSGRQTGELF	TRBJ2-2	TRBV5-4
AFFGGRPGQGNSPLH	TRBJ1-6	TRBV30
ASSVDPTGGQPQH	TRBJ1-5	TRBV9
ASSTGQGTDTQY	TRBJ2-3	TRBV5-5
ASSPTSGSSEQY	TRBJ2-7	TRBV3-1/TRBV3-2
ASSTKGALGYT	TRBJ1-2	TRBV11-3
ASSQILRDKIPGYT	TRBJ1-2	TRBV4-1
AWSVLAGGQWGRTYEQY	TRBJ2-7	TRBV30
ASSIAPRGSEQF	TRBJ2-1	TRBV19
ASHGSRSPLH	TRBJ1-6	TRBV12-3/TRBV12-4
ASSQVLADRGRDYT	TRBJ1-2	TRBV4-1
ATYDSLLGNTIY	TRBJ1-3	TRBV6-5
ASSEMTSAYEQY	TRBJ2-7	TRBV2
ATSDDGTDSGANVLT	TRBJ2-6	TRBV24-1
ASMAHSGGEKLF	TRBJ1-4	TRBV28